The 22 T cell receptor beta chains given below trace back to one sample, sequenced in a study of blood T cell repertoires in COVID-19. Only in-frame clones appear in the TCRdb table, and some are missing; sequencing was by immunoSEQ multiplex PCR. This sample yields 150,000 to 200,000 clones, of which just under 90% are seen a single time; approximately 10% belongs to the top ten. The source material was peripheral blood. The receptors were gathered from a woman in her seventies with COVID-19, enrolled during active disease.

For this clone: Relative to the germline gene, one junction end is altered; a read error may explain this. V gene TRBV2 combines with J gene TRBJ2-7, with a tentative D call TRBD1 (6 bases). Germline CDR1 is SNHLY and CDR2 is FYNNEI. There are 13 residues in the CDR3. CDR3 DNA sequence: TGTGCCAGCAACCAACAGGGTTCCTCCGAGCAGTACTTC. Its translation: CASNQQGSSEQYF.

The chain uses TRBV4-1 and TRBJ2-2; 11 bases match TRBD2. V trimming: 4 bases; J trimming: 3 bases; junction bases outside the gene matches: 4. This CDR3 region has 16 residues. Germline V gives CDR1 MGHRA, CDR2 YSYEKL. CDR3 nucleotide sequence: TGCGCCAGCAGCCGATTACTAGCGGGGGACACCGGGGAGCTGTTTTTT. Translated, it gives CASSRLLAGDTGELFF.

The chain has TRBV5-1 and TRBJ1-1; a weak D match, TRBD1 (5 bases). This CDR3 has 18 amino acids. Germline CDR1 SGHRS, CDR2 YFSETQ. V gave up 4 bases and J gave up 1 base, with 23 bases separating them. The CDR3 nucleotides read TGCGCCAGCAGCGCTAACGCGGACCAGGGTTTTCGGAACACTGAAGCTTTCTTT. Protein sequence: CASSANADQGFRNTEAFF. Variable domain in full (rest from reference TRBV5-1 and TRBJ1-1): KAGVTQTPRYLIKTRGQQVTLSCSPISGHRSVSWYQQTPGQGLQFLFEYFSETQRNKGNFPGRFSGRQFSNSRSEMNVSTLELGDSALYLCASSANADQGFRNTEAFFGQGTRLTVV.

CDR3 protein: CASSFGTSGGNEQFF. CDR3 coding DNA: TGTGCCAGCAGCTTTGGGACTAGCGGGGGGAATGAGCAGTTCTTC. The chain is built from TRBV7-3 and TRBJ2-1, with 15 nucleotides matching TRBD2. This CDR3 has 15 amino acids. V was clipped by 3 bases and J by 7 bases; unmatched bases: 1. Germline lookup yields CDR1 SGHTA and CDR2 FQGTGA.

The chain links TRBV5-1 to TRBJ2-1; tentatively, D is TRBD2 (5 bases). V was cut by 2 bases and J by 7 bases, with 13 bases left in between. Germline V gives CDR1 SGHRS, CDR2 YFSETQ. The CDR3 is made up of 14 amino acids. The CDR3 is CASSFGVGGNEQFF. As DNA, the CDR3 is TGCGCCAGCAGCTTTGGCGTAGGCGGGAATGAGCAGTTCTTC.

CDR3 coding DNA: TGTGCCAGCAGCTTTACTAACTATGGCTACACCTTC. It specifies CASSFTNYGYTF. This chain joins TRBV7-9 and TRBJ1-2; D uncertain. This CDR3 comprises 12 residues. Germline V gives CDR1 SEHNR, CDR2 FQNEAQ (reference sequence). V lost 3 bases, J lost 0 bases, and 2 bases lay in between.

The genes are TRBV10-3 and TRBJ2-3, with 7 bases aligning to TRBD2. The CDR3 consists of 16 residues. CDR1 and CDR2 (germline): ENHRY, SYGVKD. V gave up 2 bases and J gave up 7 bases; unmatched junction bases: 12. CDR3 region: CAISEPPGGGGNTQYF. The CDR3 nucleotides are TGTGCCATCAGTGAGCCCCCTGGGGGGGGTGGGAATACGCAGTATTTT.

The chain uses TRBV5-1 and TRBJ2-7; 7 positions match TRBD1. Germline CDR1 reads SGHRS; CDR2 reads YFSETQ. The V segment lost 4 bases and the J segment 4 bases; nucleotides outside the gene matches: 8. This CDR3 comprises 14 residues. The CDR3 here is CASSPRTGEYEQYF. The CDR3 coding sequence is TGCGCCAGCAGCCCCCGAACAGGGGAATACGAGCAGTACTTC.

The gene calls are TRBV28 and TRBJ1-6; 9 nucleotides line up with TRBD1. Germline CDR1 MDHEN, CDR2 SYDVKM. V shed 10 bases, J shed 7 bases, and the junction held 8 bases outside the gene matches. The CDR3 totals 14 residues. The CDR3 here is CATPGQGSNSPLHF. CDR3 coding DNA: TGTGCCACCCCGGGACAGGGATCGAATTCACCCCTCCACTTT.

This rearrangement joins TRBV2 to TRBJ1-1; D unresolved. This CDR3 is 14 amino acids long. V was clipped by 7 bases and J by 5 bases, with 17 bases between them. CDR1 is SNHLY, CDR2 FYNNEI, per germline. The CDR3 nucleotides are TGTGCCAGCAAAGACCGGCAGGTTGGAACTGAAGCTTTCTTT. Encoded protein: CASKDRQVGTEAFF.

The rearrangement uses TRBV18 and TRBJ1-2; D perhaps matches TRBD1 (5 bases). Germline V gene lookup returns CDR1 KGHSH and CDR2 LQKENI. This CDR3 has 14 amino acids. V dropped 2 bases and J dropped 3 bases, with 10 bases sitting between them. CDR3 in amino acids: CASSPSGGYYGYTF. CDR3 in DNA: TGTGCCAGCTCACCATCGGGGGGTTACTATGGCTACACCTTC.

The chain uses TRBV21-1 and TRBJ1-1; the table assigns TRBD1, which was not confirmed against the DNA. TRBV21-1 is noted as a pseudogene. There are 16 residues in the CDR3. CDR3 DNA: TGTGCCAGCAGCACCCGGACAGGGAGGGTTGACACTGAAGCTTTCTTT. Its translation is CASSTRTGRVDTEAFF.

The V gene is TRBV11-3, the J gene TRBJ2-3; a weak D match, TRBD2 (5 bases). V was shortened by 1 base and J by 4 bases, with 9 bases between the two germline ends. The CDR3 has 14 residues. In germline, CDR1 is SGHNT, CDR2 YENEEA. The DNA of the CDR3 is TGTGCCAGCAGCTTAGGAGGGATCGCAGATACGCAGTATTTT. This codes for CASSLGGIADTQYF.

This chain joins TRBV7-2 and TRBJ1-2; 7 nucleotides align to TRBD1. V was clipped by 5 bases and J by 4 bases; unmatched bases: 7. Germline CDR1 and CDR2: SGHTA and FQGNSA. The CDR3 contains 14 residues. The CDR3 coding sequence is TGTGCCAGCAGCCTCGGACAGGCCGCCTATGGCTACACCTTC. It codes for CASSLGQAAYGYTF.

In nucleotides, the CDR3 is TGTGCCAGCACAGGTGACTACGAGCAGTACTTC. Protein: CASTGDYEQYF. This chain links TRBV6-5 with TRBJ2-7; D remains unclear. Trimming took 7 bases from V and 3 from J, leaving 7 bases between them. Per germline, CDR1 MNHEY and CDR2 SVGAGI. The CDR3 loop spans 11 amino acids.

The chain carries TRBV2 and TRBJ2-7, with 9 bases that match TRBD1. Unmatched junction bases numbered 9, after V lost 8 bases and J lost 7 bases. The germline CDR1 and CDR2 sequences are SNHLY and FYNNEI. CDR3 length: 13 amino acids. For the CDR3, the DNA is TGTGCCAGCGGGTGGGACAGGGCCCAAGAGCAGTACTTC. This sequence encodes CASGWDRAQEQYF.

The CDR3 DNA sequence: TGTGCCAGCAGCTTTTCTTTTTCTAGCGGCGCCCAAGAGACCCAGTACTTC. This encodes CASSFSFSSGAQETQYF. V is TRBV7-9 and J is TRBJ2-5; 7 positions agree with TRBD2. This CDR3 is 17 amino acids long. Unmatched junction bases numbered 11, after V lost 3 bases and J lost 1 base. Germline CDR1 and CDR2: SEHNR and FQNEAQ (reference sequence).

The gene calls are TRBV19 and TRBJ1-2; 8 bases are shared with TRBD1. The germline gives CDR1 LNHDA, CDR2 SQIVND (reference sequence). CDR3 length equals 15 residues. Losses at the gene ends were 4 bases for V and 4 bases for J; bases not matched to a gene: 8. Written as DNA, the CDR3 is TGTGCCAGTAGTAGCCCAGGACAGGGAGGCTATGGCTACACCTTC. Residues: CASSSPGQGGYGYTF.

The V call is TRBV4-1, the J call TRBJ2-1, with 8 bases aligning to TRBD2. The CDR3 is 15 amino acids. Germline V gene data show CDR1 as MGHRA and CDR2 as YSYEKL. Unmatched junction bases numbered 6, after V lost 3 bases and J lost 5 bases. The CDR3 bases are TGCGCCAGCAGCCAGACGGGGGGGTTAGACAATGAGCAGTTCTTC. Its protein is CASSQTGGLDNEQFF.

The CDR3 protein is CASSIAGGGLNTEAFF. The CDR3 nucleotides are TGTGCCAGCAGCATTGCAGGGGGCGGACTGAACACTGAAGCTTTCTTT. V and J are TRBV7-8 and TRBJ1-1; 8 bases are a match to TRBD1. CDR3 size: 16 residues. From germline, CDR1 is SGHVS and CDR2 FQNEAQ. Trimming removed 5 bases from V and 0 bases from J; junction bases left unmatched: 8.

This clone was recorded only once. This rearrangement joins TRBV19 to TRBJ1-5; a weak D match, TRBD1 (6 bases). This CDR3 spans 15 amino acids. CDR1 is LNHDA and CDR2 is SQIVND in the germline V gene (reference sequence). Trimming took off 3 bases at V and 2 bases at J, with 11 bases between the two ends. The CDR3 region has the DNA TGTGCCAGTAGTATTTGGGAGGGGGGCAATCAGCCCCAGCATTTT. Translating it yields CASSIWEGGNQPQHF.

The V gene is TRBV24-1, the J gene TRBJ2-5; weak D call: TRBD2 (6 bases). The germline V gene has CDR1 KGHDR and CDR2 SFDVKD. This CDR3 spans 16 amino acids. The V end was cut by 4 bases, the J end by 4 bases, with 18 bases between. The CDR3 is CATSDHRLVGGETQYF. The CDR3 nucleotides read TGTGCCACCAGTGACCACCGACTAGTGGGAGGAGAGACCCAGTACTTC.